This T cell receptor beta chain was sequenced during a study of shared clonotypes between healthy human individuals. The CDR3 is 18 amino acids. Germline V lookup: CDR1 SGHNT, CDR2 YENEEA. Trimming cost V 1 base and J 0 bases, with 16 bases left between them. Method: immunoSEQ multiplex PCR; TCRdb's copy keeps in-frame clones and lacks some. The sample lists 2 million to 2.5 million clones, over 90% occurring once. The sequenced sample was naive CD4+ T cells from PBMCs. Subset described: CD45RA+ positively selected. The chain carries TRBV11-3 and TRBJ2-1, with D unresolved. The receptor was isolated from a man between 18 and 29 years old in good health. Some clones in this sample may be carry-over from other donors' samples. CDR3 nucleotides: TGTGCCAGCAGCTTAGGGCCGTATTCTAGTCTCTCCTACAATGAGCAGTTCTTC. It encodes CASSLGPYSSLSYNEQFF.